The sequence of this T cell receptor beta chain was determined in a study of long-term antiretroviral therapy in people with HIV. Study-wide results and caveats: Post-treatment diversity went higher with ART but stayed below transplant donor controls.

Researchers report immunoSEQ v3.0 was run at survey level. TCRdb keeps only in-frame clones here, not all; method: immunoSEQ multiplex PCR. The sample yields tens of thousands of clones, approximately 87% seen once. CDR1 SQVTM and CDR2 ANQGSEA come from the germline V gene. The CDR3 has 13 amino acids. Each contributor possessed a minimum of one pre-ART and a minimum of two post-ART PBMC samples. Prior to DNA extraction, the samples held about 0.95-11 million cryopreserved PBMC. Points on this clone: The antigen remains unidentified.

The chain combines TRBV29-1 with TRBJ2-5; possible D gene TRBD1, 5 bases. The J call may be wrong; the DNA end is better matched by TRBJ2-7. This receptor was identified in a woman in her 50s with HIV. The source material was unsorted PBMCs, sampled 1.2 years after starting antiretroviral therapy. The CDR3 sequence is CSVVGHNSYEQYF. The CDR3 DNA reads TGCAGCGTTGTAGGACACAACTCCTACGAGCAGTACTTC.